The 20 T cell receptor beta chains presented below share a single source sample, sequenced in a study of spatial heterogeneity in lung cancer. TCRdb redid the calling of the 5' RACE reads with MiXCR, one entry per CDR3 protein. The sample comprises roughly 71,000 distinct CDR3 sequences, around 8.9% of which are singletons, and 1.9% rests with the top ten. Time point indicated: blood at routine non-recurrence follow-up after resection. Sequenced material: PBMCs, taken at follow-up. The source is a female donor with early-stage non-small cell lung cancer.

At least ten counts were recorded for this clonotype. The gene calls are TRBV10-1 and TRBJ2-3, with D possibly TRBD2 on 5 matching bases. Per the germline V gene, CDR1 is WNHNN and CDR2 is SYGVQD (reference sequence). This CDR3 is 15 amino acids long. V was pared by 3 bases and J by 6 bases, with 16 bases between. Here the CDR3 reads CASSEASSLGDTQYF. The CDR3 DNA sequence: TGCGCCAGCAGTGAAGCTAGCAGTCTCGGGGATACGCAGTATTTT.

This clonotype was detected many times. The chain recombines TRBV7-3 with TRBJ1-1; the D is unclear. Germline CDR1 SGHTA, CDR2 FQGTGA. The CDR3 length is 12 residues. Between the trimmed V and J ends, which lost 3 bases and 4 bases, there was a span of 6 bases. The CDR3 DNA is TGTGCCAGCAGCTTCCAGAGCACTGAAGCTTTCTTT. Amino acids: CASSFQSTEAFF.

This clonotype appeared many times. The chain joins TRBV27 to TRBJ1-4; 7 nucleotides agree with TRBD1. This CDR3 spans 13 amino acids. Germline V gene sequence: CDR1 MNHEY, CDR2 SMNVEV (reference sequence). V trimming: 6 bases; J trimming: 8 bases; junction bases outside the gene matches: 6. CDR3 sequence (DNA): TGTGCCAGCAGCGACAGGGAGGGGGAAAAACTGTTTTTT. This codes for CASSDREGEKLFF.

This clonotype was counted many times. The chain couples TRBV20-1 to TRBJ2-3, with 9 bases lining up with TRBD1. Losses at the gene ends were 0 bases for V and 5 bases for J; bases not matched to a gene: 6. CDR3 length equals 15 residues. Per the germline V gene, CDR1 is DFQATT and CDR2 is SNEGSKA (reference sequence). CDR3 sequence (DNA): TGCAGTGCTAGAGACGGGACAGGGAATTTAGATACGCAGTATTTT. Protein: CSARDGTGNLDTQYF.

This clonotype was detected many times. The chain combines TRBV28 with TRBJ2-1; D perhaps matches TRBD2 (6 bases). V dropped 7 bases and J dropped 0 bases, with 16 bases sitting between them. The germline V gene encodes CDR1 MDHEN and CDR2 SYDVKM. The CDR3 covers 16 residues. The CDR3 DNA is TGTGCCAGCATTCCGGGAGCCGTTACCTCCTACAATGAGCAGTTCTTC. This translates into CASIPGAVTSYNEQFF. Variable domain in full (rest from reference TRBV28 and TRBJ2-1): DVKVTQSSRYLVKRTGEKVFLECVQDMDHENMFWYRQDPGLGLRLIYFSYDVKMKEKGDIPEGYSVSREKKERFSLILESASTNQTSMYLCASIPGAVTSYNEQFFGPGTRLTVL.

This clonotype was seen repeatedly, ten times or more. CDR3 sequence (DNA): TGTGCCAGCAGCAGCCGAGGGGCCGAGCAGTACTTC. The encoded protein is CASSSRGAEQYF. The V call is TRBV6-1, the J call TRBJ2-7, with D perhaps given as TRBD1 or TRBD2 (5 bases each). V gave up 6 bases and J gave up 6 bases, with 12 bases separating them. This CDR3 region has 12 residues. CDR1 is MNHNS and CDR2 is SASEGT in the germline V gene.

This clonotype was detected ten times or more. The V call is TRBV27, the J call TRBJ2-3; 13 nucleotides line up with TRBD2. After removal of 3 bases from V and 5 bases from J, the junction contained 17 bases not matched to a gene. Per germline, CDR1 MNHEY and CDR2 SMNVEV (reference sequence). This CDR3 region has 20 residues. The DNA of the CDR3 is TGTGCCAGCAGTTTTCTCCTGAGGACTAGCGGGAGCTTTTGGTTAGATACGCAGTATTTT. It encodes CASSFLLRTSGSFWLDTQYF.

At least ten counts were recorded for this clonotype. The V gene is TRBV2, the J gene TRBJ2-4; TRBD1 might be the D (5 bases). V lost 7 bases and J 11 bases, leaving 24 bases between the germline ends. CDR3 length: 15 amino acids. Germline lookup yields CDR1 SNHLY and CDR2 FYNNEI. CDR3 nucleotides: TGTGCCAGCAAACCCTCCGTGACAGATAGAAGGGTTCAGTACTTC. Its translation is CASKPSVTDRRVQYF. The whole variable domain, remainder taken from reference TRBV2 and TRBJ2-4, is EPEVTQTPSHQVTQMGQEVILRCVPISNHLYFYWYRQILGQKVEFLVSFYNNEISEKSEIFDDQFSVERPDGSNFTLKIRSTKLEDSAMYFCASKPSVTDRRVQYFGAGTRLSVL.

The rearrangement links TRBV6-1 to TRBJ2-7, with TRBD1 matching 11 bases. The V segment lost 3 bases and the J segment 2 bases; nucleotides outside the gene matches: 3. The CDR3 spans 15 residues. Germline loops: CDR1 MNHNS, CDR2 SASEGT. CDR3 DNA sequence: TGTGCCAGCAGTGAGCCGGGACAGGGGGCCTACGAGCAGTACTTC. This codes for CASSEPGQGAYEQYF.

A note on this clonotype: Being one base from a much bigger clone, this may be a read error. This sequence joins TRBV7-9 and TRBJ1-5, with D perhaps matching TRBD1 (6 bases). CDR3 length equals 14 residues. The germline V gene has CDR1 SEHNR and CDR2 FQNEAQ (reference sequence). The CDR3 here is CASSYGGPSQPRHF. The CDR3 DNA is TGTGCCAGCAGCTACGGGGGGCCGAGTCAGCCCCGGCATTTT.

Ten or more counts support this clonotype. The rearrangement links TRBV19 to TRBJ1-4; D call uncertain. The V end lost 5 bases, the J end lost 3 bases, and 13 bases lay between the germline ends. Germline V lookup: CDR1 LNHDA, CDR2 SQIVND (reference sequence). The length of the CDR3 is 15 residues. The CDR3 region is CASSYYGPPNEKLFF. CDR3 sequence (DNA): TGTGCCAGTAGTTACTACGGCCCCCCTAATGAAAAACTGTTTTTT.

The chain links TRBV18 to TRBJ2-2; unclear D gene. Germline-derived CDR1 and CDR2 are KGHSH and LQKENI. This CDR3 is built from 14 residues. The V and J ends lost 3 bases and 2 bases respectively, with 7 bases between them. DNA for the CDR3: TGTGCCAGCTCACCCCAGTTAAACACCGGGGAGCTGTTTTTT. Its translation is CASSPQLNTGELFF.

This clonotype was observed at least ten times. The chain carries TRBV6-5 and TRBJ2-7; D is perhaps TRBD1 or TRBD2 (7 bases each). From germline, CDR1 is MNHEY and CDR2 SVGAGI. V lost 0 bases to trimming and J lost 2 bases, with 14 bases between them. The CDR3 spans 16 residues. CDR3: CASSYSSGGETYEQYF. The CDR3 bases are TGTGCCAGCAGTTACTCATCAGGGGGGGAAACCTACGAGCAGTACTTC.

The chain combines TRBV7-8 with TRBJ1-2, with 8 positions matching TRBD1. Germline CDR1 is SGHVS and CDR2 is FQNEAQ. The CDR3 has 15 residues. The ends lost 5 bases at V and 3 bases at J; junction bases unmatched: 8. CDR3 coding DNA: TGTGCCAGCAGCCACAGACAGGGGTGGGACTATGGCTACACCTTC. It encodes CASSHRQGWDYGYTF. The full variable domain, with the rest looked up from reference TRBV7-8 and TRBJ1-2, is GAGVSQSPRYKVAKRGQDVALRCDPISGHVSLFWYQQALGQGPEFLTYFQNEAQLDKSGLPSDRFFAERPEGSVSTLKIQRTQQEDSAVYLCASSHRQGWDYGYTFGSGTRLTVV.

In its sample, this clonotype was seen a few times. The chain employs TRBV14 and TRBJ1-2; 7 bases match TRBD1. This CDR3 is built from 16 residues. Germline V gives CDR1 SGHDN, CDR2 FVKESK. The J segment lost 3 bases and the V segment lost 1 base, leaving 8 bases of the junction unmatched. The CDR3 region is CASSQAKTGVDYGYTF. The CDR3, as DNA: TGTGCCAGCAGCCAAGCCAAAACAGGGGTTGACTATGGCTACACCTTC.

J is TRBJ2-7 and V is TRBV7-9; D perhaps matches TRBD2 (5 bases). CDR3 size: 13 residues. With 5 bases removed from V and 4 bases from J, the gap between germline ends came to 12 bases. The germline CDR1 and CDR2 sequences are SEHNR and FQNEAQ (reference sequence). The CDR3 sequence is CASSPPGMYEQYF. The CDR3 DNA is TGTGCCAGCAGCCCCCCGGGGATGTACGAGCAGTACTTC. Drawing the rest from reference TRBV7-9 and TRBJ2-7, the complete variable domain is DTGVSQNPRHKITKRGQNVTFRCDPISEHNRLYWYRQTLGQGPEFLTYFQNEAQLEKSRLLSDRFSAERPKGSFSTLEIQRTEQGDSAMYLCASSPPGMYEQYFGPGTRLTVT.

There are many counts of this clonotype. CDR3 coding DNA: TGTGCCAGCAGCCAAGATCTTGAGAGTTTGTCAGGTATGAACACTGAAGCTTTCTTT. It codes for CASSQDLESLSGMNTEAFF. This chain uses TRBV14 with TRBJ1-1, with unresolved D. The CDR3 totals 19 residues. The V end lost 0 bases, the J end lost 0 bases, and 20 bases lay between the germline ends. Per the germline V gene, CDR1 is SGHDN and CDR2 is FVKESK.

Details on this clonotype: This sequence may be a read error, since a much larger clone differs from it by one base. V and J are TRBV28 and TRBJ1-5; D gene ambiguous. Germline V lookup: CDR1 MDHEN, CDR2 SYDVKM. This CDR3 is 16 amino acids long. The CDR3 loop is CTSSSWTGDSNQPQHF. The DNA of the CDR3 is TGTACCAGCAGTTCATGGACGGGAGATAGCAATCAGCCCCAGCATTTT.

This clonotype was detected a few times. V usage is TRBV4-1 and J usage is TRBJ1-2; maybe TRBD1 (6 bases). In germline, CDR1 is MGHRA, CDR2 YSYEKL. The V end was cut by 1 base, the J end by 6 bases, with 18 bases between. This CDR3 region has 16 residues. The CDR3 is CASSQVTGLPDHGYTF. The CDR3 DNA follows: TGCGCCAGCAGCCAAGTAACAGGGCTGCCCGATCATGGCTACACCTTC.

The table lists this clonotype with many counts. V gene TRBV29-1 combines with J gene TRBJ1-2; D is unclear. The CDR3 has 14 residues. Germline CDR1 SQVTM, CDR2 ANQGSEA. The V and J ends lost 8 bases and 7 bases respectively, with 23 bases between them. The CDR3 sequence: CSTSAGKSDRGYTF. The CDR3 DNA reads as TGCAGCACCTCAGCCGGGAAATCCGATCGTGGCTACACCTTC.